The entry below describes one T cell receptor beta chain. The antigen remains unidentified. Naive CD8 cells, CD45RO-negative and positively selected for CCR7, excluded terminally differentiated effector memory CD45RA+ cells. From germline, CDR1 is MNHEY and CDR2 SMNVEV (reference sequence). Trimming took 5 bases from V and 7 from J, leaving 17 bases between them. The CDR3 covers 14 residues. DNA at 200 ng, 25,000 to 35,000 T cell genomes, went into sorted-subset replicate PCRs. Profiled with immunoSEQ multiplex PCR; TCRdb holds only in-frame clones, not every one. This table has about 1,900,000 clones, about 95% appearing once. These data originate in a study of shared clonotypes between healthy human individuals. Points from the study as a whole: Though the depth was large, rarefaction showed that sorted-subset sequencing was incomplete. Unshared clonotypes carried lower generation probabilities than those common to all four donors.

This sequence originates from a young man in good health. Material for sequencing was naive CD8+ T cells sorted from blood. V gene TRBV27 combines with J gene TRBJ1-2; a possible D gene is TRBD1 (6 bases). CDR3 sequence: CASSQTGFNGGYTF. CDR3 sequence (DNA): TGTGCCAGCAGTCAAACAGGGTTTAACGGTGGCTACACCTTC.